Listed here is a single T cell receptor (beta chain). The antigen remains undetermined. The data derive from a study of T-cell memory formation after mild COVID-19. Study outcomes and limitations: Memory from before infection featured some responding clones, which suggests cross-reactive memory joined.

The germline V gene encodes CDR1 LNHDA and CDR2 SQIVND (reference sequence). V was trimmed by 4 bases and J by 5 bases, leaving 11 bases between them. The CDR3 runs to 13 residues. From 5'RACE with constant-segment primers came TCR alpha and TCR beta cDNA libraries that carried sample barcodes and UMIs. TCRdb analysed the 5' RACE reads with MiXCR anew, one entry per CDR3 protein. The data hold about 430,000 distinct CDR3 sequences, with roughly 26% observed a single time. Material for sequencing was PBMCs or a T cell subset sorted from them (not recorded which). The clonotype originates from an adult woman who had mild COVID-19 (a few samples of this study predate the infection). Cell type and time point are not known. The chain links TRBV19 to TRBJ1-2; D is unclear. CDR3 residues: CASSTTDHYGYTF. The CDR3 DNA sequence: TGTGCCAGTAGTACGACTGATCATTATGGCTACACCTTC.